This TCR beta chain emerged from a study of control samples from healthy donors and cancer patients. Measured with immunoSEQ multiplex PCR; TCRdb has only the in-frame clones, and not every one. Here the sample spans some 130,000 clones, roughly 92% being singletons. The CDR3 totals 13 residues. After removal of 2 bases from V and 4 bases from J, the junction contained 1 base not matched to a gene. CDR1 and CDR2 (germline): MNHEY, SVGAGI. The sample consisted of blood. The source is a man between 18 and 29 years old in good health. V is TRBV6-5 and J is TRBJ1-2; 7 bases agree with TRBD1. For the CDR3, the DNA is TGTGCCAGCAGTTACCGGGACAGCTATGGCTACACCTTC. This sequence encodes CASSYRDSYGYTF.